Each of the 18 T cell receptor beta chains below was sequenced from the same sample in a study of T cell repertoires in cytomegalovirus infection. TCRdb called the reads again in MiXCR, with one record for every CDR3 protein. Of more than 250,000 distinct CDR3 sequences listed, roughly 25% are singletons. No cognate antigen is known for these TCRs. The specimen was cultured PBMCs, collected from culture after CMV antigen stimulation. The receptors stem from a human donor in good health (CMV status not recorded). Some clones in this sample may be carry-over from other donors' samples.

The chain has TRBV28 and TRBJ2-1; the match to TRBD2 covers 13 bases. The V segment lost 5 bases and the J segment 12 bases; nucleotides outside the gene matches: 16. The CDR3 runs to 17 residues. The germline V gene has CDR1 MDHEN and CDR2 SYDVKM. The CDR3, as DNA: TGTGCCAGCAGTCCTACGGGACTAGCGGGAACCCTCTCGGGGCAGTTCTTC. Translating gives CASSPTGLAGTLSGQFF.

This clonotype was seen ten or more times. The CDR3 bases are TGTGCCAGCAGCTTCGACGGGACAGGGGTTGAAGCTTTCTTT. It encodes CASSFDGTGVEAFF. J is TRBJ1-1 and V is TRBV7-2; 10 nucleotides line up with TRBD1. From germline, CDR1 is SGHTA and CDR2 FQGNSA. The CDR3 is 14 residues long. The V gene end was trimmed by 3 bases and the J gene end by 7 bases; junction bases not matched to a gene: 5. Drawing the rest from reference TRBV7-2 and TRBJ1-1, the complete variable domain is GAGVSQSPSNKVTEKGKDVELRCDPISGHTALYWYRQSLGQGLEFLIYFQGNSAPDKSGLPSDRFSAERTGGSVSTLTIQRTQQEDSAVYLCASSFDGTGVEAFFGQGTRLTVV.

This chain uses TRBV30 with TRBJ2-6; D gene unclear. CDR3 length equals 14 residues. Germline CDR1 is GTSNPN and CDR2 is SVGIG (reference sequence). V lost 5 bases, J lost 2 bases, and 10 bases lay in between. The CDR3 coding sequence is TGTGCCTGGGCAGTGTGGCCTGGGGCCAACGTCCTGACTTTC. This encodes CAWAVWPGANVLTF. The full variable domain, completed using reference TRBV30 and TRBJ2-6, is SQTIHQWPATLVQPVGSPLSLECTVEGTSNPNLYWYRQAAGRGLQLLFYSVGIGQISSEVPQNLSASRPQDRQFILSSKKLLLSDSGFYLCAWAVWPGANVLTFGAGSRLTVL.

This clonotype was counted between two and nine times. The V call is TRBV5-1, the J call TRBJ1-1, with TRBD1 matching 7 bases. Germline-derived CDR1 and CDR2 are SGHRS and YFSETQ. The CDR3 loop spans 16 amino acids. V lost 2 bases and J lost 0; bases outside the gene matches: 7. The DNA of the CDR3 is TGCGCCAGCAGCTTAAACGGACAGGAGCTGAACACTGAAGCTTTCTTT. It encodes CASSLNGQELNTEAFF.

The chain combines TRBV19 with TRBJ2-1; 10 bases match TRBD2. Germline assignment: CDR1 LNHDA and CDR2 SQIVND (reference sequence). The CDR3 totals 17 residues. V lost 0 bases and J lost 7; bases outside the gene matches: 9. CDR3 DNA sequence: TGTGCCAGTAGTATAGATATTTCTAGCGGGAGATTTAATGAGCAGTTCTTC. Its translation: CASSIDISSGRFNEQFF.

V is TRBV28 and J is TRBJ2-7; D perhaps matches TRBD1 (5 bases). Germline V gene sequence: CDR1 MDHEN, CDR2 SYDVKM. The ends were cut back, 10 bases at V and 0 bases at J, with 13 bases in the middle. The CDR3 loop spans 13 amino acids. The CDR3 is CATVRQSSYEQYF. CDR3 bases: TGTGCCACAGTCCGACAGAGCTCCTACGAGCAGTACTTC.

On this clonotype itself: The junction differs from germline at one of its ends, possibly a read error. The chain has TRBV7-9 and TRBJ2-2; the D gene is possibly TRBD1 (7 bases). The CDR3 has 15 amino acids. The germline CDR1 and CDR2 sequences are SEHNR and FQNEAQ (reference sequence). The DNA of the CDR3 is TGTGCCAGCAGCACCAGACAGGGAGGTGTCGGGGAGCTGTCTTTT. Translation gives CASSTRQGGVGELSF.

The V and J genes are TRBV15 and TRBJ2-2; possible D gene TRBD1, 6 bases. Trimming removed 5 bases from V and 2 bases from J, with 15 bases in between. CDR3 length: 16 residues. From germline, CDR1 is LNHNV and CDR2 YYDKDF (reference sequence). The CDR3 region has the DNA TGTGCCACCAGCGCGGACCCGGGACACAACACCGGGGAGCTGTTTTTT. It specifies CATSADPGHNTGELFF.

The chain recombines TRBV4-3 with TRBJ2-3; D is possibly TRBD2 (7 bases). The V gene's germline CDR1 is LGHNA and CDR2 YSLEER. V lost 0 bases and J lost 1, with 17 bases in between. The CDR3 has 18 residues. The CDR3: CASSQEGPTGRGTDTQYF. CDR3 nucleotide sequence: TGCGCCAGCAGCCAAGAGGGGCCTACAGGGAGGGGCACAGATACGCAGTATTTT.

The chain carries TRBV19 and TRBJ2-5; D unclear. CDR3 length equals 13 residues. Trimming left V 5 bases short and J 5 bases short, with 12 bases between. The germline V gene encodes CDR1 LNHDA and CDR2 SQIVND (reference sequence). The DNA of the CDR3 is TGTGCCAGTAGTGTTCTGGCCAGGGAGACCCAGTACTTC. Translation gives CASSVLARETQYF.

This clonotype turned up a few times. The gene calls are TRBV11-2 and TRBJ2-2, with 11 bases matching TRBD2. V lost 5 bases to trimming and J lost 5 bases; unmatched junction nucleotides: 7. From germline, CDR1 is SGHAT and CDR2 FQNNGV. The CDR3 extends over 16 amino acids. The CDR3 sequence: CASSATSGRWTGELFF. CDR3 coding DNA: TGTGCCAGCAGCGCAACTAGCGGGAGATGGACCGGGGAGCTGTTTTTT.

This clonotype was seen ten or more times. This sequence joins TRBV7-6 and TRBJ2-5; D might be TRBD2 (5 bases). This CDR3 contains 12 residues. The germline V gene has CDR1 SGHVS and CDR2 FNYEAQ. The V end lost 3 bases, the J end lost 5 bases, and 7 bases lay between the germline ends. This chain's CDR3 is CASSFSGETQYF. CDR3 DNA: TGTGCCAGCAGCTTTTCGGGGGAGACCCAGTACTTC.

The genes are TRBV4-3 and TRBJ1-6; D unclear. The CDR3 length is 15 residues. Germline CDR1 is LGHNA and CDR2 is YSLEER. V was pared by 0 bases and J by 9 bases, with 12 bases between. CDR3 DNA: TGCGCCAGCAGCCAAGACTGGGGTACCGGTTCACCCCTCCACTTT. Translating gives CASSQDWGTGSPLHF.

The V call is TRBV27, the J call TRBJ2-7, with 14 positions matching TRBD2. With V trimmed by 8 bases and J by 5 bases, 8 bases remained unmatched. Germline V CDR1 and CDR2: MNHEY, SMNVEV (reference sequence). The CDR3 is made up of 15 amino acids. Here the CDR3 DNA reads TGTGCCAGCCGCTCAGGGACTAGCGGGAGTAACGAGCAGTACGTC. Encoded protein: CASRSGTSGSNEQYV.

The chain couples TRBV28 to TRBJ1-4; 10 bases map to TRBD1. The CDR3 covers 15 residues. CDR1 is MDHEN, CDR2 SYDVKM, per germline. Trimming at V came to 6 bases and at J to 7 bases, leaving 8 bases not matched to a gene. This CDR3 reads CASRTRQGAVEKLFF. The CDR3, as DNA: TGTGCCAGCAGGACCCGACAGGGGGCTGTTGAAAAACTGTTTTTT.

The chain is built from TRBV6-2 or TRBV6-3 and TRBJ2-1, with 9 bases aligning to TRBD1. The CDR3 length is 17 residues. The J segment lost 0 bases and the V segment lost 4 bases, leaving 7 bases of the junction unmatched. Looked up from germline, CDR1 is MNHEY and CDR2 is SVGEGT. For the CDR3, the DNA is TGTGCCAGCAGTTTAACAGGGGGCTGGTACTCCTACAATGAGCAGTTCTTC. Encoded protein: CASSLTGGWYSYNEQFF.

V is TRBV4-2 and J is TRBJ1-2; the D gene is possibly TRBD1 (5 bases). The germline gives CDR1 LGHNA, CDR2 YNFKEQ. CDR3 size: 16 residues. With 4 bases removed from V and 2 bases from J, the gap between germline ends came to 17 bases. This CDR3 reads CASSLTLGVSNYGYTF. The CDR3, as DNA: TGTGCCAGCAGCCTAACTTTGGGGGTTTCGAACTATGGCTACACCTTC.

Many counts were recorded for this clonotype. The J gene is TRBJ2-1, the V gene TRBV12-5; 7 nucleotides agree with TRBD2. Looked up from germline, CDR1 is LGHNT and CDR2 is FRNRAP. The trim removed 4 bases at V and 2 bases at J, leaving 8 bases unmatched. The CDR3 is 16 residues long. The CDR3 coding sequence is TGTGCTAGTGGTTGGGCGGGAGCAGACCCCTACAATGAGCAGTTCTTC. Protein: CASGWAGADPYNEQFF.